The clone carrying this TCR beta chain was observed a single time. Produced via immunoSEQ multiplex PCR; TCRdb's table is partial and in-frame only. The table has 150,000 to 200,000 clones, more than 85% seen once; the top ten hold just over 2%. This CDR3 region has 14 residues. The germline V gene encodes CDR1 MGHRA and CDR2 YSYEKL. V lost 5 bases to trimming and J lost 0 bases, with 8 bases between them. These data originate in a study of control samples from healthy donors and cancer patients. The TCR comes from a woman aged 40 to 50 in good health. The sample taken for sequencing was blood. The chain recombines TRBV4-1 with TRBJ1-3; D remains unclear. In nucleotides, the CDR3 is TGCGCCAGCAGCTTTTTAGGCTCTGGAAACACCATATATTTT. This sequence encodes CASSFLGSGNTIYF.